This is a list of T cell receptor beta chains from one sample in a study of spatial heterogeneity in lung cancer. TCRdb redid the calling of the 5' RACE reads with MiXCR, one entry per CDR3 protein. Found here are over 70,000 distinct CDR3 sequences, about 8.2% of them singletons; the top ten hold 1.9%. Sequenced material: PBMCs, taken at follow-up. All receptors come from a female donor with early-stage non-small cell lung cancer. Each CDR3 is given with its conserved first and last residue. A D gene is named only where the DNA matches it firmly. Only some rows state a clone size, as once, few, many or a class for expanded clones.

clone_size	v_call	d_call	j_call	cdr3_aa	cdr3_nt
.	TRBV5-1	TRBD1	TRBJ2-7	CASSPGQGGSYEQYF	TGCGCCAGCAGCCCGGGACAGGGTGGCTCCTACGAGCAGTACTTC
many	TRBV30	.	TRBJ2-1	CAWTNPLRTVRRRNEQFF	TGTGCCTGGACAAACCCACTAAGGACAGTCCGAAGGCGGAATGAGCAGTTCTTC
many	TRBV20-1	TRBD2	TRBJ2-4	CSAFSGTKNIQYF	TGCAGTGCCTTTTCCGGGACTAAGAACATTCAGTACTTC
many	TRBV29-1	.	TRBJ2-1	CSVVFMGHRNNEQFF	TGCAGCGTTGTCTTTATGGGGCATCGAAACAATGAGCAGTTCTTC
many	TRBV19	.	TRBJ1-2	CASSMGRYYGYTF	TGTGCCAGTAGTATGGGCAGGTACTATGGCTACACCTTC
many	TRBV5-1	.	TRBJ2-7	CASSLARGSHEQYF	TGCGCCAGCAGCTTGGCAAGGGGTTCCCACGAGCAGTACTTC
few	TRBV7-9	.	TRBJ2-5	CASGPRTGPQETQYF	TGTGCCAGCGGCCCGAGAACGGGCCCCCAAGAGACCCAGTACTTC
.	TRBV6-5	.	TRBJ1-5	CASSPRGKGNQPQHF	TGTGCCAGCAGTCCTAGGGGTAAGGGCAATCAGCCCCAGCATTTT
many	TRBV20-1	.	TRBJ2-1	CSASRGAGDLLYNEQFF	TGCAGTGCTAGCCGGGGGGCAGGGGATCTACTTTACAATGAGCAGTTCTTC
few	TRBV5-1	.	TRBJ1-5	CASRETENQPQHF	TGCGCCAGCAGGGAGACTGAGAATCAGCCCCAGCATTTT
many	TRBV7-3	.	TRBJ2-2	CASSLGETELFF	TGTGCCAGCAGCTTAGGGGAAACGGAGCTGTTTTTT
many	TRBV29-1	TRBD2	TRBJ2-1	CSAGRTSEYNEQFF	TGCAGCGCAGGTAGGACTAGCGAATACAATGAGCAGTTCTTC
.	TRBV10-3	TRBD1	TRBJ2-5	CAIRATTGQETQYF	TGTGCCATCAGAGCAACGACAGGGCAAGAGACCCAGTACTTC
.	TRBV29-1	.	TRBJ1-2	CSVELGFYGYTF	TGCAGCGTTGAATTGGGCTTCTATGGCTACACCTTC
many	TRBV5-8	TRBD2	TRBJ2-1	CASSLPGTSEGQQFF	TGTGCCAGCAGCTTGCCCGGGACTAGCGAGGGGCAGCAGTTCTTC
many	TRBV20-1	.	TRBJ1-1	CSASQGDAEAFF	TGCAGTGCGTCACAGGGTGACGCTGAAGCTTTCTTT
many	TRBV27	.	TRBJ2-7	CASSLPDRTYEQYF	TGTGCCAGCAGTTTACCGGACCGGACCTACGAGCAGTACTTC
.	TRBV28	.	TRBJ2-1	CASSLYLTSSYNEQFF	TGTGCCAGCAGTTTATACCTTACGAGCTCCTACAATGAGCAGTTCTTC
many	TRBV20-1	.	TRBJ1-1	CSARDGASEAFF	TGCAGTGCTAGAGATGGGGCGAGTGAAGCTTTCTTT
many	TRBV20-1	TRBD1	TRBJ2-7	CSARDWTGTYEQYF	TGCAGTGCTAGGGATTGGACAGGGACCTACGAGCAGTACTTC
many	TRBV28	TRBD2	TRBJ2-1	CASTKSGSYNEQFF	TGTGCCAGCACCAAAAGCGGGAGTTACAATGAGCAGTTCTTC
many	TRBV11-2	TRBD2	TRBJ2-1	CASSLVTRGREQFF	TGTGCCAGCAGCTTAGTGACGCGGGGGAGAGAGCAGTTCTTC
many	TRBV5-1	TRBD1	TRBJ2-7	CASSSLTGEYYEQYF	TGCGCCAGCAGCTCACTGACAGGGGAATACTACGAGCAGTACTTC
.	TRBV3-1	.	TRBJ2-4	CASSQDLGRGHIQYF	TGTGCCAGCAGCCAAGATCTGGGCAGGGGTCACATTCAGTACTTC
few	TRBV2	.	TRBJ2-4	CASNFVGLKNIQYF	TGTGCCAGCAATTTTGTCGGACTCAAAAACATTCAGTACTTC
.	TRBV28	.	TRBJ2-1	CASSLFASGSYNEQFF	TGTGCCAGCAGTTTATTTGCCAGTGGATCCTACAATGAGCAGTTCTTC
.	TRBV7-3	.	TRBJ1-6	CASSEGPRGNSPLHF	TGTGCCAGCAGCGAAGGCCCTCGGGGTAATTCACCCCTCCACTTT
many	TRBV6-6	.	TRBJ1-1	CASSYSFQAFF	TGTGCCAGCAGTTACTCATTCCAAGCTTTCTTT
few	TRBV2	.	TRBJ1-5	CASSSTGANSNQPQHF	TGTGCCAGCAGTTCGACAGGTGCGAATAGCAATCAGCCCCAGCATTTT
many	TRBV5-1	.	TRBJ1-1	CASSLMARGEAFF	TGCGCCAGCAGCCTCATGGCCCGAGGGGAAGCTTTCTTT
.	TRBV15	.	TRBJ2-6	CATSNRGALLTGANVLTF	TGTGCCACCAGCAACCGGGGGGCCCTATTAACTGGGGCCAACGTCCTGACTTTC
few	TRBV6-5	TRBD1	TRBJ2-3	CASSKTGGTDTQYF	TGTGCCAGCAGTAAAACAGGGGGCACAGATACGCAGTATTTT
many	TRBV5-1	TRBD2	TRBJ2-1	CASRAGGPNEQFF	TGCGCCAGCAGAGCGGGAGGGCCCAATGAGCAGTTCTTC
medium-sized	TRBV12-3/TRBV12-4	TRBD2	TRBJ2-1	CASTPGRVAGDEQFF	TGTGCCAGCACCCCCGGGAGGGTAGCGGGGGATGAGCAGTTCTTC
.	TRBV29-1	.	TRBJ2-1	CSVVTVYNEQFF	TGCAGCGTGGTGACAGTCTACAATGAGCAGTTCTTC
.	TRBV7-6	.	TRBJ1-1	CASSLVSTQSSRYTEAFF	TGTGCCAGCAGCTTAGTGTCGACACAGAGCTCTAGGTACACTGAAGCTTTCTTT
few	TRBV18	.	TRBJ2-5	CASSPLGTLGETQYF	TGTGCCAGCTCACCTCTCGGGACTTTGGGGGAGACCCAGTACTTC
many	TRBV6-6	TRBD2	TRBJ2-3	CAGAGGSLDTQYF	TGTGCCGGGGCGGGGGGGAGTTTGGATACGCAGTATTTT
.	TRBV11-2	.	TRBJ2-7	CASSFAGTPGYEQYF	TGTGCCAGCAGCTTCGCAGGGACCCCTGGCTACGAGCAGTACTTC
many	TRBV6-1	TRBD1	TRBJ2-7	CASIGTGLYEQYF	TGTGCCAGCATCGGGACAGGTCTTTACGAGCAGTACTTC
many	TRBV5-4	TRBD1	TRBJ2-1	CASSFTGAGYNEQFF	TGTGCCAGCAGCTTCACAGGGGCGGGCTACAATGAGCAGTTCTTC
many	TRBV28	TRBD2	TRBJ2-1	CASSSFLGTSGRFSYNEQFF	TGTGCCAGCAGTTCCTTCCTCGGGACTAGCGGGAGATTTTCCTACAATGAGCAGTTCTTC
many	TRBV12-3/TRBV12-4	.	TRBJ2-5	CASGLAETQYF	TGTGCCAGCGGCCTTGCGGAGACCCAGTACTTC
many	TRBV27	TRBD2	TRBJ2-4	CASSLKRETKNIQYF	TGTGCCAGCAGTTTGAAGCGGGAGACTAAAAACATTCAGTACTTC
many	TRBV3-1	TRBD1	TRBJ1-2	CASSQEDQGAYGYTF	TGTGCCAGCAGCCAAGAAGATCAGGGGGCCTATGGCTACACCTTC
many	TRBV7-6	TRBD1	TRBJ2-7	CASRGGNEQYF	TGTGCCAGCAGAGGGGGCAACGAGCAGTACTTC
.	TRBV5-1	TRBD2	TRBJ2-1	CASRNGLVNEQFF	TGCGCCAGCAGAAACGGACTAGTCAATGAGCAGTTCTTC
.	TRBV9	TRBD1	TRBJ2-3	CASSPGTAPSTDTQYF	TGTGCCAGCAGCCCCGGGACAGCCCCTAGCACAGATACGCAGTATTTT
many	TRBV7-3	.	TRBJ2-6	CASSGTLAGANVLTF	TGTGCCAGCAGCGGCACACTGGCTGGGGCCAACGTCCTGACTTTC
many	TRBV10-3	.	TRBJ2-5	CAISDTTDKLETQYF	TGTGCCATCAGTGATACTACCGACAAGTTAGAGACCCAGTACTTC
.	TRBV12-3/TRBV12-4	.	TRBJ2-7	CASSTYHPAPGDHEQYF	TGTGCCAGCAGTACCTACCATCCGGCTCCGGGAGACCACGAACAGTACTTC
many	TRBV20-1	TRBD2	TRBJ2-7	CSARDPGLDAYEQYF	TGCAGTGCTAGGGACCCCGGACTAGATGCATACGAGCAGTACTTC
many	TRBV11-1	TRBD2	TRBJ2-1	CASSPLGLALNEQFF	TGTGCCAGCAGCCCCTTGGGACTAGCGCTCAATGAGCAGTTCTTC
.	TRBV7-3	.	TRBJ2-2	CASSPRLAGELFF	TGTGCCAGCAGCCCCCGATTAGCCGGGGAGCTGTTTTTT
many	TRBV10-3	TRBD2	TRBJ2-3	CALKAGGSTDTQYF	TGTGCCCTTAAGGCGGGAGGGAGCACAGATACGCAGTATTTT
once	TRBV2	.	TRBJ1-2	CASSDSTKPYYGYTF	TGTGCCAGCAGTGATTCGACGAAACCGTACTATGGCTACACCTTC
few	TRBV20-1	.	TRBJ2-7	CSTLKGDSEQYF	TGCAGCACCTTGAAGGGGGATTCCGAGCAGTACTTC
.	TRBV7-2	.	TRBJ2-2	CASSLAGTYTGELFF	TGTGCCAGCAGCTTAGCGGGGACGTACACCGGGGAGCTGTTTTTT
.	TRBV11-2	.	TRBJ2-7	CASSPGFTYEQYF	TGTGCCAGCAGCCCGGGTTTTACCTACGAGCAGTACTTC
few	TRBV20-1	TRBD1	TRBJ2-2	CSASLGQGTTGELFF	TGCAGTGCTAGTTTGGGACAGGGGACCACCGGGGAGCTGTTTTTT